These 32 T cell receptor beta chains were sequenced from one sample in a study of T cells after yellow fever vaccination. TCRdb independently ran MiXCR on the 5' RACE reads; one entry per CDR3 protein. Counted here are about 350,000 distinct CDR3 sequences, roughly an eighth occurring once; the ten biggest clones make up 3.2%. Sequences were derived from CD4+ T cells sorted from PBMCs, sampled 15 days after the yellow fever booster vaccination. The receptor source for this set is a young man who received the YFV17D yellow fever vaccine.

This clonotype was detected a few times. The rearrangement uses TRBV29-1 and TRBJ2-2; no clear D. V was cut by 6 bases and J by 1 base, with 3 bases left in between. The CDR3 spans 11 residues. Germline V CDR1 and CDR2: SQVTM, ANQGSEA. The CDR3 nucleotides are TGCAGCGTACGGAACACCGGGGAGCTGTTTTTT. Its translation: CSVRNTGELFF.

This clonotype was detected only a few times. The rearrangement links TRBV28 to TRBJ2-3, with TRBD1 as a possible D gene (6 bases). Per the germline V gene, CDR1 is MDHEN and CDR2 is SYDVKM. CDR3 length: 15 amino acids. With 6 bases removed from V and 0 bases from J, the gap between germline ends came to 13 bases. CDR3 DNA: TGTGCCAGCAGGCTAGGCGGACAGAGCACAGATACGCAGTATTTT. This codes for CASRLGGQSTDTQYF.

In its sample, this clonotype was seen a few times. This rearrangement joins TRBV5-6 to TRBJ2-4, with D possibly being TRBD2 (5 bases). Between the trimmed V and J ends, which lost 4 bases and 6 bases, there was a span of 14 bases. Germline V lookup: CDR1 SGHDT, CDR2 YYEEEE. This CDR3 has 14 amino acids. Written as DNA, the CDR3 is TGTGCCAGCAGCCCGCGAACCCGGGGAAACATTCAGTACTTC. As protein: CASSPRTRGNIQYF.

The rearrangement links TRBV11-3 to TRBJ1-5; no definite D call. Germline V gene sequence: CDR1 SGHNT, CDR2 YENEEA. CDR3 length: 19 residues. Trimming shortened V by 5 bases and J by 0 bases, and 23 bases separated the two germline ends. In DNA, the CDR3 is TGTGCCAGCAGCCTCCCAGAGGGAGCGAAAATCTATAGCAATCAGCCCCAGCATTTT. Its protein product is CASSLPEGAKIYSNQPQHF.

This rearrangement joins TRBV12-3 or TRBV12-4 to TRBJ2-3; D possibly corresponds to TRBD1 (5 bases). CDR3 length: 13 amino acids. V was pared by 6 bases and J by 4 bases, with 11 bases between. The CDR3 region has the DNA TGTGCCAGCAGCACGGACACTCCAGATACGCAGTATTTT. Translated, it gives CASSTDTPDTQYF.

The chain recombines TRBV7-2 with TRBJ2-7, with a weak D call TRBD2 (5 bases). This CDR3 region has 13 residues. CDR1 and CDR2 from the germline V gene are SGHTA and FQGNSA. With 2 bases removed from V and 5 bases from J, the gap between germline ends came to 10 bases. CDR3 DNA: TGTGCCAGCAGCTTACAACGGGGAGACGAGCAGTACGTC. It is translated as CASSLQRGDEQYV.

This chain joins TRBV30 and TRBJ1-1; D perhaps matches TRBD1 (5 bases). This CDR3 has 13 amino acids. V was clipped by 4 bases and J by 1 base, with 10 bases between them. Germline assignment: CDR1 GTSNPN and CDR2 SVGIG (reference sequence). CDR3 amino acids: CAWKLQGNTEAFF. In nucleotides, the CDR3 is TGTGCCTGGAAATTGCAGGGGAACACTGAAGCTTTCTTT.

This sequence joins TRBV6-2 or TRBV6-3 and TRBJ2-3, with 9 bases identical to TRBD2. CDR1 is MNHEY and CDR2 is SVGEGT in the germline V gene. V lost 7 bases, J lost 1 base, and 9 bases stayed unmatched. There are 16 residues in the CDR3. The CDR3 sequence is CASTGNQRGGTDTQYF. The CDR3 coding sequence is TGTGCCAGCACCGGTAACCAGCGGGGGGGCACAGATACGCAGTATTTT.

This clonotype was seen a few times. The chain recombines TRBV20-1 with TRBJ1-2; tentative D call: TRBD1 (5 bases). V was cut by 5 bases and J by 4 bases, with 11 bases left in between. Germline lookup yields CDR1 DFQATT and CDR2 SNEGSKA (reference sequence). The CDR3 consists of 12 residues. This CDR3 reads CSALEGTYGYTF. The CDR3 nucleotides are TGCAGTGCTCTGGAAGGGACCTATGGCTACACCTTC.

This clonotype was counted many times. This chain uses TRBV7-9 with TRBJ1-1; no reliable D call. Germline CDR1 reads SEHNR; CDR2 reads FQNEAQ (reference sequence). The V and J ends lost 8 bases and 0 bases respectively, with 4 bases between them. The CDR3 has 11 residues. The DNA for the CDR3 is TGTGCCAGCCAGATGAACACTGAAGCTTTCTTT. Translated, it gives CASQMNTEAFF.

This sequence joins TRBV20-1 and TRBJ1-4; D is uncertain. Trimming left V 0 bases short and J 8 bases short, with 13 bases between. The CDR3 covers 14 residues. CDR1 is DFQATT, CDR2 SNEGSKA, per germline (reference sequence). CDR3: CSARDRRTAEKLFF. The CDR3 bases are TGCAGTGCTAGAGATCGACGTACCGCCGAAAAACTGTTTTTT.

CDR3 DNA sequence: TGTGCCAGCAGTTTAGAGTGGACTAGCGGGGGGATATCCTACAATGAGCAGTTCTTC. This sequence encodes CASSLEWTSGGISYNEQFF. The chain has TRBV28 and TRBJ2-1; 14 positions agree with TRBD2. The CDR3 totals 19 residues. Germline-derived CDR1 and CDR2 are MDHEN and SYDVKM. V was clipped by 2 bases and J by 1 base; unmatched bases: 7. Using reference TRBV28 and TRBJ2-1 for the parts outside the CDR3, the full variable domain is DVKVTQSSRYLVKRTGEKVFLECVQDMDHENMFWYRQDPGLGLRLIYFSYDVKMKEKGDIPEGYSVSREKKERFSLILESASTNQTSMYLCASSLEWTSGGISYNEQFFGPGTRLTVL.

This clonotype has only a few counts. The gene calls are TRBV7-9 and TRBJ2-5; tentative D call: TRBD2 (5 bases). Per the germline V gene, CDR1 is SEHNR and CDR2 is FQNEAQ (reference sequence). V lost 11 bases and J lost 2, with 15 bases in between. CDR3 length equals 13 residues. The CDR3 reads CAPRDGGQETQYF. The DNA for the CDR3 is TGTGCCCCGAGGGATGGCGGACAAGAGACCCAGTACTTC.

In its sample, this clonotype was seen a few times. CDR3 loop: CASSYLQRGRYEQYF. The CDR3 bases are TGTGCCAGCAGTTATTTGCAGCGGGGGCGTTACGAGCAGTACTTC. The chain recombines TRBV6-5 with TRBJ2-7; 8 bases fit TRBD2. Trimming at V came to 3 bases and at J to 4 bases, leaving 8 bases not matched to a gene. Germline assignment: CDR1 MNHEY and CDR2 SVGAGI. This CDR3 is built from 15 residues.

This clonotype occurred many times. V gene TRBV4-3 combines with J gene TRBJ1-1; D gene uncertain. V lost 0 bases and J lost 8, with 7 bases in between. CDR1 and CDR2 from the germline V gene are LGHNA and YSLEER. There are 12 residues in the CDR3. CDR3 sequence: CASSQDRGEAFF. In nucleotides, the CDR3 is TGCGCCAGCAGCCAAGATCGAGGGGAAGCTTTCTTT.

This clonotype turned up a few times. The J gene is TRBJ1-1, the V gene TRBV5-1, with 7 nucleotides matching TRBD1. The V gene end was trimmed by 4 bases and the J gene end by 3 bases; junction bases not matched to a gene: 6. Germline CDR1 is SGHRS and CDR2 is YFSETQ. This CDR3 has 14 residues. The CDR3 region has the DNA TGCGCCAGCAGCCACAGGGGAATGGACACTGAAGCTTTCTTT. This codes for CASSHRGMDTEAFF.

This clonotype has just a few counts. The rearrangement joins TRBV6-1 to TRBJ2-1, with D perhaps given as TRBD1 or TRBD2 (7 bases each). Trimming removed 7 bases at V and 4 bases at J, with 20 bases between. Germline CDR1 reads MNHNS; CDR2 reads SASEGT. This CDR3 contains 16 residues. CDR3 nucleotides: TGTGCCAGCATCAAGGGGGGGGGGACAGCTTACAATGAGCAGTTCTTC. This sequence encodes CASIKGGGTAYNEQFF.

In this sample, this clonotype turned up many times. The genes are TRBV5-1 and TRBJ2-3; the D gene could be TRBD1 or TRBD2 (6 bases each). V shed 4 bases and J shed 0 bases, with 9 bases lying between them. Germline V lookup: CDR1 SGHRS, CDR2 YFSETQ. This CDR3 has 14 residues. For the CDR3, the DNA is TGCGCCAGCAGCCCGGGGGCTAGCACAGATACGCAGTATTTT. It is translated as CASSPGASTDTQYF. Variable domain in full (rest from reference TRBV5-1 and TRBJ2-3): KAGVTQTPRYLIKTRGQQVTLSCSPISGHRSVSWYQQTPGQGLQFLFEYFSETQRNKGNFPGRFSGRQFSNSRSEMNVSTLELGDSALYLCASSPGASTDTQYFGPGTRLTVL.

The V call is TRBV9, the J call TRBJ1-1, with TRBD1 as a possible D gene (5 bases). CDR1 is SGDLS, CDR2 YYNGEE, per germline. Trimming stripped 2 bases from V and 4 bases from J, with 9 bases between. The length of the CDR3 is 13 residues. The CDR3 DNA reads TGTGCCAGCAGCGTCGGGGGGACCACTGAAGCTTTCTTT. Its translation is CASSVGGTTEAFF.

V and J are TRBV11-3 and TRBJ1-6, with TRBD1 matching over 9 bases. With 4 bases clipped from V and 7 bases from J, the junction kept 5 bases outside the gene matches. This CDR3 contains 15 residues. Germline assignment: CDR1 SGHNT and CDR2 YENEEA. The chain's CDR3 is CASSSGGQGNSPLHF. In DNA, the CDR3 is TGTGCCAGCAGCTCCGGCGGACAGGGGAATTCACCCCTCCACTTT.

The CDR3 sequence is CSARAGQAAGSEAFF. The CDR3 DNA reads as TGCAGTGCTAGGGCGGGCCAGGCGGCGGGGTCTGAAGCTTTCTTT. The chain joins TRBV20-1 to TRBJ1-1, with D uncertain. The CDR3 has 15 amino acids. The V gene's germline CDR1 is DFQATT and CDR2 SNEGSKA (reference sequence). V was pared by 3 bases and J by 6 bases, with 20 bases between.

Comment on this clonotype: The CDR3 does not end in the conserved phenylalanine or tryptophan, so this is likely a read error. The DNA is omitted, as the CDR3 cannot be located on it reliably, and the CDR3 follows TCRdb's listing. V gene TRBV20-1 combines with J gene TRBJ1-1; the table's D call TRBD1 went unverified against the DNA. CDR1 is DFQATT and CDR2 is SNEGSKA in the germline V gene (reference sequence). The CDR3 is 10 residues long, ends included. CDR3 sequence: CSAEDHRVKV.

The chain recombines TRBV4-2 with TRBJ1-4; tentative D call: TRBD1 (6 bases). The V gene lost 0 bases and the J gene lost 7 bases, with 18 bases spanning the gap. Per the germline V gene, CDR1 is LGHNA and CDR2 is YNFKEQ. The CDR3 contains 17 residues. CDR3 loop: CASSQEGLAGASEKLFF. The CDR3 region has the DNA TGTGCCAGCAGCCAAGAAGGGCTAGCAGGGGCAAGTGAAAAACTGTTTTTT.

This clonotype has at least ten counts. The rearrangement uses TRBV4-3 and TRBJ2-2; either TRBD1 or TRBD2 may fit D (6 bases each). V dropped 4 bases and J dropped 1 base, with 13 bases sitting between them. This CDR3 spans 16 amino acids. The germline V gene encodes CDR1 LGHNA and CDR2 YSLEER. Here the CDR3 DNA reads TGCGCCAGCAGCCCAGAGGGGGGACAGAACACCGGGGAGCTGTTTTTT. Amino acid sequence: CASSPEGGQNTGELFF.

V gene TRBV11-2 combines with J gene TRBJ1-3, with D hard to call. V was shortened by 6 bases and J by 0 bases, with 9 bases between the two germline ends. Germline lookup yields CDR1 SGHAT and CDR2 FQNNGV. This CDR3 contains 14 residues. CDR3: CASRTPSSGNTIYF. The CDR3 DNA is TGTGCCAGCAGAACCCCGAGCTCTGGAAACACCATATATTTT.

This clonotype was detected a few times. This chain links TRBV12-3 or TRBV12-4 with TRBJ1-1; 10 positions match TRBD1. The CDR3 extends over 14 amino acids. Germline trimming cut 5 bases from V and 7 bases from J; bases unmatched to any gene: 7. The CDR3 DNA follows: TGTGCCAGCAGTCTGGGACAGGGGCTGGTTGAAGCTTTCTTT. It encodes CASSLGQGLVEAFF.

This clonotype was picked up a small number of times. The chain combines TRBV7-9 with TRBJ1-1; 8 bases are shared with TRBD1. Germline-derived CDR1 and CDR2 are SEHNR and FQNEAQ (reference sequence). Trimming cost V 5 bases and J 1 base; bases outside gene matches: 3. The CDR3 length is 14 residues. The CDR3, as DNA: TGTGCCAGCAGCGCCGGGACAGGGAACACTGAAGCTTTCTTT. Protein: CASSAGTGNTEAFF.

This clonotype was observed a few times. The CDR3 DNA sequence: TGTGCCATCCACGACAGGTTGGACACTGAAGCTTTCTTT. Its protein is CAIHDRLDTEAFF. The chain combines TRBV5-4 with TRBJ1-1, with D perhaps TRBD1 (6 bases). Trimming removed 9 bases from V and 3 bases from J, with 15 bases in between. The CDR3 has 13 amino acids. The germline V gene has CDR1 SGHNT and CDR2 YYREEE (reference sequence).

This clonotype was seen repeatedly, ten times or more. The chain has TRBV20-1 and TRBJ2-5; maybe TRBD2 (6 bases). Germline CDR1 DFQATT, CDR2 SNEGSKA (reference sequence). V was pared by 5 bases and J by 2 bases, with 12 bases between. The CDR3 extends over 13 amino acids. The CDR3 region has the DNA TGCAGTGCTCCCGGACTACTTCAAGAGACCCAGTACTTC. Translating gives CSAPGLLQETQYF.

This chain links TRBV11-1 with TRBJ2-1, with a tentative D call TRBD1 (5 bases). The CDR3 covers 15 residues. V was trimmed by 2 bases and J by 4 bases, leaving 12 bases between them. Germline assignment: CDR1 SGHAT and CDR2 FQDESV (reference sequence). The DNA of the CDR3 is TGTGCCAGCAGCTTACGGACAAACCTTTACAATGAGCAGTTCTTC. The encoded protein is CASSLRTNLYNEQFF.

The genes are TRBV5-6 and TRBJ2-5; possible D gene TRBD1, 5 bases. Deletions cut 4 bases from V and 4 bases from J, with 8 bases between. Germline V gene lookup returns CDR1 SGHDT and CDR2 YYEEEE. There are 12 residues in the CDR3. For the CDR3, the DNA is TGTGCCAGCAGCGGGGCCCGAGAGACCCAGTACTTC. Protein sequence: CASSGARETQYF.

This clonotype was seen a few times. The CDR3 reads CASSSPGLGWNEQFF. DNA of the CDR3: TGTGCCAGCAGTTCTCCGGGACTAGGTTGGAATGAGCAGTTCTTC. The chain couples TRBV7-2 to TRBJ2-1, with 8 bases lining up with TRBD2. CDR1 is SGHTA, CDR2 FQGNSA, per germline. V gave up 6 bases and J gave up 7 bases; unmatched junction bases: 11. The CDR3 is made up of 15 amino acids.